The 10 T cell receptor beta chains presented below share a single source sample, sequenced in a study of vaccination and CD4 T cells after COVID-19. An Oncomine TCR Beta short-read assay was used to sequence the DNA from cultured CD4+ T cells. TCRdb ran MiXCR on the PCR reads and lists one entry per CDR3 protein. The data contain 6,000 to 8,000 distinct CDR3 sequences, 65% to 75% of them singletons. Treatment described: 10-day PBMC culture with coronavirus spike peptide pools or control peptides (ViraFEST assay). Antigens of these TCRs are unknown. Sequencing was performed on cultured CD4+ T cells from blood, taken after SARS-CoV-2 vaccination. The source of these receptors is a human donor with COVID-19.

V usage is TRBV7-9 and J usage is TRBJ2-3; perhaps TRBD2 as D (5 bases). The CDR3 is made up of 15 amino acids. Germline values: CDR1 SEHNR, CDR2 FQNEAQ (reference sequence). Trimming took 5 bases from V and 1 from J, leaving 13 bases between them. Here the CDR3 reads CASSPTSRGTDTQYF. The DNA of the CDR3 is TGTGCCAGCAGCCCCACCTCGAGGGGCACAGATACGCAGTATTTT.

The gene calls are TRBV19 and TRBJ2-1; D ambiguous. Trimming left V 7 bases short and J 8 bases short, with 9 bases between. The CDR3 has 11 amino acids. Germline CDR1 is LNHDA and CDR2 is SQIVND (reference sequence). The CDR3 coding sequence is TGTGCCAGTACCTTTTTGGATGAGCAGTTCTTC. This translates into CASTFLDEQFF.

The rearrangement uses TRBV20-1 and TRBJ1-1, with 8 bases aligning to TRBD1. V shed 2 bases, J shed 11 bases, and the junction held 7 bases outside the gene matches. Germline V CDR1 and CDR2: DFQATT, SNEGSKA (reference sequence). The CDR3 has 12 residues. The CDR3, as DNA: TGCAGTGCTAGACCTTCAACAGGGGGGGCTTTCTTT. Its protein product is CSARPSTGGAFF.

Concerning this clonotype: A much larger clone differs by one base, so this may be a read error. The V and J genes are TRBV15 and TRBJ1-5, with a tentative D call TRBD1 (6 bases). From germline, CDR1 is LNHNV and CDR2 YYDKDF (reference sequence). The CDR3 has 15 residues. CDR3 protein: CATSPSGESNRPQHF. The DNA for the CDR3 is TGTGCCACCAGCCCTTCAGGGGAAAGCAATCGGCCCCAGCATTTT. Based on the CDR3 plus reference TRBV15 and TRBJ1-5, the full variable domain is DAMVIQNPRYQVTQFGKPVTLSCSQTLNHNVMYWYQQKSSQAPKLLFHYYDKDFNNEADTPDNFQSRRPNTSFCFLDIRSPGLGDTAMYLCATSPSGESNRPQHFGDGTRLSIL.

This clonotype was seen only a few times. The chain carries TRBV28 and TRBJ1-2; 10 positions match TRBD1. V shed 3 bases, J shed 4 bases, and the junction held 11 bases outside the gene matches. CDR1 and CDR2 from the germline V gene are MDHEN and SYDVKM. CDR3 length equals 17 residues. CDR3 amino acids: CASSFRQGAKAFYGYTF. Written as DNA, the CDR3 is TGTGCCAGCAGTTTTCGACAGGGGGCTAAAGCCTTCTATGGCTACACCTTC.

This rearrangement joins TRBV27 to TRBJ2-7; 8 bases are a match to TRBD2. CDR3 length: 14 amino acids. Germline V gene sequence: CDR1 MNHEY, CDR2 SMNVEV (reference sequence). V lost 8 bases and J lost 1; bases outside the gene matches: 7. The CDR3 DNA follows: TGTGCCAGCGGGGACCGCGGGGGGTCCTACGAGCAGTACTTC. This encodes CASGDRGGSYEQYF.

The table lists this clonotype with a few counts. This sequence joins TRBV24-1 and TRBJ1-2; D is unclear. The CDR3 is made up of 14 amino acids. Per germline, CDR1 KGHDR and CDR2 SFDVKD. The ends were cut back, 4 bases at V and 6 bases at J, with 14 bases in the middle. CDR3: CATSDSRTADGYTF. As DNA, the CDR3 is TGTGCCACCAGTGACAGCAGGACGGCTGATGGCTACACCTTC.

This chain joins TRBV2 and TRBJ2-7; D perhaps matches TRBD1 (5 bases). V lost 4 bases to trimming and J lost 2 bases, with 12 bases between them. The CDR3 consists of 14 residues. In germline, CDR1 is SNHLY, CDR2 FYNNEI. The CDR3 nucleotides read TGTGCCAGCAGTGGCCGACAGCACACCTACGAGCAGTACTTC. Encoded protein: CASSGRQHTYEQYF.

CDR3 residues: CSARQGAYEQYF. DNA for the CDR3: TGCAGTGCTAGACAGGGGGCCTACGAGCAGTACTTC. The rearrangement joins TRBV20-1 to TRBJ2-7, with TRBD1 identical over 7 bases. The ends lost 2 bases at V and 2 bases at J; junction bases unmatched: 0. Germline CDR1 DFQATT, CDR2 SNEGSKA (reference sequence). The CDR3 runs 12 residues.

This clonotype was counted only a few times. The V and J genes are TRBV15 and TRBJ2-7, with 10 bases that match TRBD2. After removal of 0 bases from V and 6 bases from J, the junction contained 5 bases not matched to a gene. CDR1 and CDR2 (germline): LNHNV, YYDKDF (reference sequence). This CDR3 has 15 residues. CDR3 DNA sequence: TGTGCCACCAGCAGAGAACAGCGGGGGGGCGCCGAGCAGTACTTC. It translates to CATSREQRGGAEQYF. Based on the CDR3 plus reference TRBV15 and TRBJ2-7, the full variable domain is DAMVIQNPRYQVTQFGKPVTLSCSQTLNHNVMYWYQQKSSQAPKLLFHYYDKDFNNEADTPDNFQSRRPNTSFCFLDIRSPGLGDTAMYLCATSREQRGGAEQYFGPGTRLTVT.